A selection of T cell receptor beta chains follows, all from one sample in a study of cytomegalovirus exposure and HLA in healthy donors. The repertoire was sequenced with immunoSEQ multiplex PCR; TCRdb's copy has only in-frame clones and lacks some. The sample consists of 180,000 or so clones, roughly 77% of them appearing once. Sequenced sample: PBMCs. These receptors all come from a young woman in good health and CMV-seropositive. CDR3s leave out the opening cysteine and the closing phenylalanine or tryptophan. A D gene is named only where the DNA matches it firmly.

d_gene,v_gene,CDR3aa
.,TRBV7-9,ASSPAGFSGEQY
.,TRBV7-2,ASSLEEVFQETQY
.,TRBV5-1,ASSLQSRQETQY
.,TRBV4-1,ASSESGAGANVLT
.,TRBV19,ASSDGGSQETQY
.,TRBV5-6,ASSFFSGANVLT
.,TRBV7-9,ASRLGGETQY
.,TRBV28,ASSSWTTTNEKLF
TRBD1,TRBV9,ASSFSGTGGRNEQF
TRBD1,TRBV19,ASSPQQGHEQF
TRBD1,TRBV5-6,ASSLSEGAMETQY
TRBD1,TRBV18,ASSPQGALIYNEQF
TRBD1,TRBV9,ASGQGASGNTIY
.,TRBV11-3,ASRPGTTSTDTQY
.,TRBV10-1,ASSPGTSQPQH
.,TRBV7-9,SSSLGHNIETQY
TRBD1,TRBV6-1,ASSDLIWRDSHGYT
.,TRBV28,ASRHTVTLNQPQH
TRBD1,TRBV7-9,ASSVQGAGEQF
TRBD1,TRBV4-1,ASRPLPGQVMNEQF
TRBD1,TRBV7-9,ASSHGQASYNEQF
.,TRBV9,ASSDDRISGQPQH
TRBD1,TRBV19,ASTTDDRGLFYNEQF
TRBD1,TRBV10-3,AIKPGTAPYNEQF
.,TRBV27,ASSFRGQFNYGYT
TRBD2,TRBV5-3,ARSPGGGGRGSEQY
.,TRBV19,ASSWRPGIDTQY
TRBD1,TRBV19,ASSKTGVMDQPQH
.,TRBV30,AWSVGQPYGYT
TRBD1,TRBV19,ASRGQGAGGYT
.,TRBV4-1,ASSQDPVNQPQH
.,TRBV28,ASSLEITYEQY
.,TRBV11-2,ASSLGSSVYGYT
TRBD1,TRBV19,ASSIRTGGSETQY
TRBD2,TRBV7-9,ASSPGLAASYNEQF
.,TRBV10-3,AISEERVSYT
.,TRBV28,ASSFATAGQPQH
TRBD2,TRBV11-2,ASSLEAGGGRETQY
.,TRBV10-2,ASSRNQETQY
TRBD1,TRBV5-4,ASSLEGRTGGLAGELF
TRBD1,TRBV5-1,ASSLRQGAGGETQY
.,TRBV6-6,ASSYSQGQGEKLF
.,TRBV28,ASSLWSGGQETQY
.,TRBV5-4,ASSSPGGNTEAF